The clone carrying this TCR beta chain was picked up a small number of times. Here immunoSEQ multiplex PCR was the method, and the copy in TCRdb shows in-frame clones only, minus some. The data hold under 85,000 clones, with 97% observed a single time. The data were taken from a study of technical replicates of blood from a handful of donors. CDR1 is SQVTM, CDR2 ANQGSEA, per germline. This CDR3 spans 15 amino acids. The ends lost 4 bases at V and 1 base at J; junction bases unmatched: 8. This receptor was identified in a human donor in good health. This chain links TRBV29-1 with TRBJ1-1, with TRBD1 identical over 8 bases. Source material: T cells isolated from PBMCs. CDR3 region: CSVAGTGRGNTEAFF. CDR3 bases: TGCAGCGTTGCCGGGACAGGAAGGGGGAACACTGAAGCTTTCTTT.